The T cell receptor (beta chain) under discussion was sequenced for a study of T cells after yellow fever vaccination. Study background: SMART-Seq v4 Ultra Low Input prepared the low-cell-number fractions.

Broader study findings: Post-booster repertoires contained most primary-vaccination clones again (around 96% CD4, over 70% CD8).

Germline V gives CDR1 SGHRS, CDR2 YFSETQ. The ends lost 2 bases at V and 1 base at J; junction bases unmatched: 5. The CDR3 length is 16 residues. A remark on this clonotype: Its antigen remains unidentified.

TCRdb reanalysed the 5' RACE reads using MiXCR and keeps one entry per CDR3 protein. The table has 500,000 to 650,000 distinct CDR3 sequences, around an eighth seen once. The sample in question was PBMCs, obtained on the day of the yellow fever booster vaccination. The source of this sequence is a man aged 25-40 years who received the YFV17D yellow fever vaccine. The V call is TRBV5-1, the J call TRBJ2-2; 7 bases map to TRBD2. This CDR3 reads CASSFRLAENTGELFF. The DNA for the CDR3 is TGCGCCAGCAGCTTTAGACTAGCAGAGAACACCGGGGAGCTGTTTTTT. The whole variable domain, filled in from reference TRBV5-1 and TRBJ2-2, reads KAGVTQTPRYLIKTRGQQVTLSCSPISGHRSVSWYQQTPGQGLQFLFEYFSETQRNKGNFPGRFSGRQFSNSRSEMNVSTLELGDSALYLCASSFRLAENTGELFFGEGSRLTVL.